The 8 T cell receptor beta chains in this list originate from one sample, sequenced in a study of early T cells in non-severe SARS-CoV-2 infection. TCRdb re-called the 5' RACE reads through MiXCR, storing one row per CDR3 protein. The profile shows 38,000 or so distinct CDR3 sequences, roughly 4.5% of them singletons. The sample was whole blood. Receptor source: an adult who was a healthcare worker with PCR-confirmed SARS-CoV-2 infection or an uninfected control (not recorded which).

The rearrangement uses TRBV30 and TRBJ1-1; D remains ambiguous. Trimming removed 0 bases at V and 1 base at J, with 6 bases between. CDR1 GTSNPN and CDR2 SVGIG come from the germline V gene (reference sequence). This CDR3 is 13 amino acids long. The CDR3 DNA follows: TGTGCCTGGAGTGTACTCCCGAACACTGAAGCTTTCTTT. Amino acids: CAWSVLPNTEAFF.

This clonotype was counted at least ten times. The gene calls are TRBV12-3 or TRBV12-4 and TRBJ1-2; TRBD1 agrees at 10 bases. The CDR3 sequence is 13 residues long. V trimming: 6 bases; J trimming: 4 bases; junction bases outside the gene matches: 2. CDR3 nucleotides: TGTGCCAGCAGCTGGACAGGGGGCTATGGCTACACCTTC. It codes for CASSWTGGYGYTF.

This clonotype was seen ten or more times. The chain employs TRBV19 and TRBJ2-3; D may be TRBD1 (5 bases). Germline V lookup: CDR1 LNHDA, CDR2 SQIVND (reference sequence). This CDR3 contains 13 residues. V dropped 6 bases and J dropped 4 bases, with 11 bases sitting between them. CDR3 coding DNA: TGTGCCAGTAGCCAAGGGGTCCCAGATACGCAGTATTTT. It codes for CASSQGVPDTQYF.

Many counts were recorded for this clonotype. This chain connects TRBV4-2 to TRBJ2-3; D not certain. The CDR3 is made up of 17 amino acids. The germline V and J ends were trimmed by 0 bases and 1 base, with 14 bases remaining between them. Germline assignment: CDR1 LGHNA and CDR2 YNFKEQ. CDR3: CASSQEVLVVGTDTQYF. For the CDR3, the DNA is TGTGCCAGCAGCCAAGAGGTCCTGGTGGTAGGCACAGATACGCAGTATTTT.

This clonotype occurred many times. The chain employs TRBV6-1 and TRBJ2-7; 8 positions match TRBD2. This CDR3 region has 13 residues. The J segment lost 4 bases and the V segment lost 8 bases, leaving 7 bases of the junction unmatched. Per germline, CDR1 MNHNS and CDR2 SASEGT. Written as DNA, the CDR3 is TGTGCCAGCCATCCGAGCGGGGGATACGAGCAGTACTTC. Amino acids: CASHPSGGYEQYF.

This clonotype came up many times. The chain uses TRBV7-6 and TRBJ2-6; 7 bases align to TRBD1. The J segment lost 1 base and the V segment lost 3 bases, leaving 6 bases of the junction unmatched. From germline, CDR1 is SGHVS and CDR2 FNYEAQ. CDR3 length: 17 residues. The CDR3 spells CASSLGTALSGANVLTF. Written as DNA, the CDR3 is TGTGCCAGCAGCTTGGGGACAGCCTTATCTGGGGCCAACGTCCTGACTTTC.

This clonotype was recorded a few times. The J gene is TRBJ2-5, the V gene TRBV7-9; the D is unclear. The CDR3 has 15 residues. Germline values: CDR1 SEHNR, CDR2 FQNEAQ (reference sequence). V lost 1 base and J lost 5, with 14 bases in between. The CDR3: CASSLVGSQRETQYF. CDR3 sequence (DNA): TGTGCCAGCAGCTTAGTAGGGTCCCAACGTGAGACCCAGTACTTC.

This clonotype was detected ten times or more. The J gene is TRBJ1-5, the V gene TRBV9; D possibly corresponds to TRBD1 (6 bases). V shed 3 bases and J shed 7 bases, with 14 bases lying between them. Germline V gene lookup returns CDR1 SGDLS and CDR2 YYNGEE. The CDR3 length is 14 residues. CDR3 sequence: CASSAYPQGQPQHF. CDR3 in DNA: TGTGCCAGCAGCGCCTACCCGCAGGGGCAGCCCCAGCATTTT.